This T cell receptor (beta chain) appears in the sequencing data of a study of blood T cell repertoires in COVID-19. As for the study in general: Italy, Spain and the United States were the sources of the convalescent and acute COVID-19 samples. T cells, B-cell-depleted T cells, or PBMCs supplied cDNA or gDNA.

Generated by immunoSEQ multiplex PCR, the TCRdb table keeps only in-frame clones and is missing some. The sample consists of 180,000 or so clones, around 83% of them appearing once. Source material: peripheral blood. The sequence was obtained from a man younger than 35 with acute or convalescent COVID-19.

The CDR3, as DNA: TGTGCCAGCTCAGGGACAGCAACTAATGAAAAACTGTTTTTT. It is translated as CASSGTATNEKLFF. The chain has TRBV18 and TRBJ1-4; 7 bases are shared with TRBD1. There are 14 residues in the CDR3. Germline V gene sequence: CDR1 KGHSH, CDR2 LQKENI. Trimming at V came to 5 bases and at J to 0 bases, leaving 0 bases not matched to a gene.